This T cell receptor (beta chain) was profiled in a study of blood T cell repertoires in COVID-19. Background on the study: Both acute and convalescent COVID-19 samples were obtained from the United States, Italy and Spain. From T cells, B-cell-depleted T cells, or PBMCs came the material, which was cDNA or gDNA.

A single count supports this clone. Trimming removed 1 base from V and 6 bases from J, with 18 bases in between. This CDR3 comprises 17 residues. The germline gives CDR1 SGHDN, CDR2 FVKESK. Original handling: Reference gene primer amplification in the assay estimated nucleated cell counts. Sequencing used immunoSEQ multiplex PCR; TCRdb keeps in-frame clones, though not all of them. Clone size and V and J calls were adopted from that table, with D and trimming inferred from the DNA. The sample includes 150,000 to 190,000 clones, 80% to 90% of them seen just once. The TCR was taken from a woman between 65 and 79 years old with acute or convalescent COVID-19. This rearrangement joins TRBV14 to TRBJ2-2; D perhaps matches TRBD2 (6 bases). Sequencing used peripheral blood. The DNA of the CDR3 is TGTGCCAGCAGCCAAGTCGGAGGGACGGCGAGCGCCGGGGAGCTGTTTTTT. Translating it yields CASSQVGGTASAGELFF.